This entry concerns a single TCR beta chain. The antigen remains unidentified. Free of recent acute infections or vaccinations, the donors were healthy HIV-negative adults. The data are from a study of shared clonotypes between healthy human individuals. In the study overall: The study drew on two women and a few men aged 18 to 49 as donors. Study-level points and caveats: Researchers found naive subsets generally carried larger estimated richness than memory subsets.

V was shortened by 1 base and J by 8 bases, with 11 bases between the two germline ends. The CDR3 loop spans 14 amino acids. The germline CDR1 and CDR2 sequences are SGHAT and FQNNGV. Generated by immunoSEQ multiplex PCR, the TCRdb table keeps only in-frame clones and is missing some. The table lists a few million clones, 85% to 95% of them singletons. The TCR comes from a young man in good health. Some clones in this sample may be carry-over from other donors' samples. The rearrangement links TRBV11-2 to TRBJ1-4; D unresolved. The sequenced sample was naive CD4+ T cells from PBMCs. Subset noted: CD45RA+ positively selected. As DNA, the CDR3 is TGTGCCAGCAGCTTAGGCTGGGGAGGCGAAAAACTGTTTTTT. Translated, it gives CASSLGWGGEKLFF.